This T cell receptor (beta chain) was captured in a study of T-cell memory formation after mild COVID-19. The CDR3 has 15 residues. Per germline, CDR1 LGHDT and CDR2 YNNKEL (reference sequence). The V and J ends lost 4 bases and 4 bases respectively, with 17 bases between them. TCRdb redid the calling of the 5' RACE reads with MiXCR, one entry per CDR3 protein. Of approximately 500,000 distinct CDR3 sequences in the sample, 20% to 30% are singletons; the top ten hold around an eighth. The gene calls are TRBV3-1 and TRBJ2-7; D call uncertain. The specimen sequenced was PBMCs or a T cell subset sorted from them (not recorded which). The TCR originated in an adult woman who had mild COVID-19 (a few samples of this study predate the infection). Cell type and time point are not known. CDR3 in DNA: TGTGCCAGCAGCCTAAATTCTGTTTTCCAGTACGAGCAGTACTTC. Protein: CASSLNSVFQYEQYF.